The rows below give T cell receptor beta chains drawn from one sample of a study of blood T cells in healthy people across ages. In TCRdb, the 5' RACE reads were re-called with MiXCR into one record per CDR3 protein. Among about 1.5 million distinct CDR3 sequences listed, approximately 43% were seen once. The source material was blood. The receptors were gathered from a woman between 18 and 30 years old in good health. CDR3s include the opening cysteine and the closing phenylalanine or tryptophan. The D gene is left open where the match is weak. Not all rows give a size; the values are once, few, many and, for expanded clones, a class.

D: TRBD1; size: NA; V: TRBV10-3; J: TRBJ2-7; CDR3: CAINKDRASSYEQYF; DNA: TGTGCCATCAACAAAGACAGGGCCAGCTCCTACGAGCAGTACTTC
D: NA; size: few; V: TRBV7-9; J: TRBJ2-1; CDR3: CASTSTGRGYNEQFF; DNA: TGTGCCAGCACCAGTACAGGGAGGGGGTACAATGAGCAGTTCTTC
D: NA; size: NA; V: TRBV20-1; J: TRBJ2-1; CDR3: CSARIRGEQFF; DNA: TGCAGTGCTAGAATTCGAGGTGAGCAGTTCTTC
D: NA; size: many; V: TRBV7-9; J: TRBJ1-2; CDR3: CASSQGPTDLYGYTF; DNA: TGTGCCAGCAGCCAGGGACCTACAGATTTATATGGCTACACCTTC
D: TRBD1; size: NA; V: TRBV7-2; J: TRBJ1-3; CDR3: CASSLAGTGAGNTIYF; DNA: TGTGCCAGCAGCCTAGCCGGGACAGGGGCAGGAAACACCATATATTTT
D: NA; size: few; V: TRBV12-3/TRBV12-4; J: TRBJ2-1; CDR3: CASSLRLTYGTYNEQFF; DNA: TGTGCCAGCAGTTTACGGTTAACTTATGGAACCTACAATGAGCAGTTCTTC
D: NA; size: NA; V: TRBV6-6; J: TRBJ2-2; CDR3: CASSTDPNTGELFF; DNA: TGTGCCAGCAGTACGGACCCGAACACCGGGGAGCTGTTTTTT
D: NA; size: NA; V: TRBV5-1; J: TRBJ1-1; CDR3: CASSLGGGKEAFF; DNA: TGCGCCAGCAGCTTGGGAGGGGGGAAAGAAGCTTTCTTT
D: TRBD2; size: NA; V: TRBV20-1; J: TRBJ2-7; CDR3: CSASLGRGGRYEQYF; DNA: TGCAGTGCTAGTCTTGGTAGGGGAGGGCGGTACGAGCAGTACTTC
D: NA; size: NA; V: TRBV29-1; J: TRBJ2-7; CDR3: CSGENYYEQYF; DNA: TGCAGCGGAGAAAACTACTACGAGCAGTACTTC
D: NA; size: many; V: TRBV10-3; J: TRBJ2-4; CDR3: CAISESGATSKNIQYF; DNA: TGTGCCATCAGTGAGTCGGGGGCCACCTCCAAAAACATTCAGTACTTC
D: NA; size: NA; V: TRBV7-9; J: TRBJ1-2; CDR3: CASSPWVNGYTF; DNA: TGTGCCAGCAGCCCATGGGTTAATGGCTACACCTTC
D: NA; size: few; V: TRBV13; J: TRBJ2-7; CDR3: CASSQRPFIYEQYF; DNA: TGTGCCAGCAGCCAGAGGCCATTCATCTACGAGCAGTACTTC
D: TRBD1; size: NA; V: TRBV6-5; J: TRBJ1-2; CDR3: CASGQQGVDGYTF; DNA: TGTGCCAGCGGTCAACAGGGGGTTGATGGCTACACCTTC
D: TRBD1; size: few; V: TRBV6-5; J: TRBJ2-7; CDR3: CASSPVYRQGSYEQYF; DNA: TGTGCCAGCAGTCCCGTATATAGACAGGGCTCCTACGAGCAGTACTTC
D: NA; size: NA; V: TRBV6-5; J: TRBJ1-1; CDR3: CASSYGPDSEAFF; DNA: TGTGCCAGCAGTTACGGTCCCGACAGTGAAGCTTTCTTT
D: NA; size: once; V: TRBV7-2; J: TRBJ2-7; CDR3: CASDCNVLGPTYEQYF; DNA: TGTGCCAGCGACTGCAATGTGCTCGGACCCACCTACGAGCAGTACTTC
D: TRBD1; size: NA; V: TRBV7-2; J: TRBJ2-4; CDR3: CASREPGQGEEQYF; DNA: TGTGCCAGCAGGGAACCGGGACAGGGCGAAGAGCAGTACTTC
D: NA; size: NA; V: TRBV7-2; J: TRBJ1-1; CDR3: CASSPLWALEAFF; DNA: TGTGCCAGCAGCCCCCTTTGGGCGCTTGAAGCTTTCTTT
D: NA; size: NA; V: TRBV6-2/TRBV6-3; J: TRBJ2-1; CDR3: CASTWTDYNEQFF; DNA: TGTGCCAGCACCTGGACGGATTACAATGAGCAGTTCTTC
D: NA; size: NA; V: TRBV3-1; J: TRBJ2-7; CDR3: CASSPPGVVSYEQYF; DNA: TGTGCCAGCAGTCCACCAGGGGTTGTATCCTACGAGCAGTACTTC
D: TRBD1; size: NA; V: TRBV7-9; J: TRBJ2-7; CDR3: CASSVDRGLNEQYF; DNA: TGTGCCAGCAGCGTCGACAGGGGGCTAAACGAGCAGTACTTC
D: NA; size: NA; V: TRBV20-1; J: TRBJ2-3; CDR3: CSAGQSEGTDTQYF; DNA: TGCAGTGCTGGCCAATCGGAAGGCACAGATACGCAGTATTTT
D: NA; size: NA; V: TRBV2; J: TRBJ2-4; CDR3: CASRERGGEQYF; DNA: TGTGCCAGCAGGGAGAGGGGAGGTGAGCAGTACTTC
D: TRBD2; size: NA; V: TRBV7-2; J: TRBJ2-5; CDR3: CASSLGSLAGLETQYF; DNA: TGTGCCAGCAGCTTAGGAAGTCTAGCGGGGTTGGAGACCCAGTACTTC
D: TRBD2; size: NA; V: TRBV7-9; J: TRBJ2-1; CDR3: CASSPGLAGQFF; DNA: TGTGCCAGCAGCCCGGGACTAGCAGGGCAGTTCTTC
D: TRBD1; size: NA; V: TRBV2; J: TRBJ1-2; CDR3: CVSSEAGGQGSGYTF; DNA: TGTGTCAGCAGTGAAGCGGGGGGACAGGGCTCTGGCTACACCTTC
D: NA; size: many; V: TRBV6-2/TRBV6-3; J: TRBJ2-1; CDR3: CASSYSSGSYNEQFF; DNA: TGTGCCAGCAGTTACTCTAGCGGCTCCTACAATGAGCAGTTCTTC
D: TRBD2; size: few; V: TRBV7-2; J: TRBJ2-3; CDR3: CASGILAGAPNTQYF; DNA: TGTGCCAGCGGGATACTAGCGGGGGCCCCCAATACGCAGTATTTT
D: NA; size: NA; V: TRBV11-2; J: TRBJ2-5; CDR3: CASSLGFRAAKAQYF; DNA: TGTGCCAGCAGCTTAGGTTTCAGGGCCGCCAAGGCCCAGTACTTC
D: NA; size: NA; V: TRBV7-9; J: TRBJ1-2; CDR3: CASSSGTRNYGYTF; DNA: TGTGCCAGCAGCTCCGGGACACGGAACTATGGCTACACCTTC
D: TRBD1; size: NA; V: TRBV5-1; J: TRBJ2-5; CDR3: CASSLEQGANQETQYF; DNA: TGCGCCAGCAGCTTGGAGCAGGGGGCCAACCAAGAGACCCAGTACTTC
D: TRBD1; size: once; V: TRBV6-6; J: TRBJ1-1; CDR3: CASRPQGTNLLTEAFF; DNA: TGTGCCAGCAGGCCACAGGGGACTAATCTATTAACTGAAGCTTTCTTT
D: NA; size: few; V: TRBV7-3; J: TRBJ2-1; CDR3: CASSERDYNEQFF; DNA: TGTGCCAGCAGCGAAAGGGACTACAATGAGCAGTTCTTC
D: NA; size: NA; V: TRBV29-1; J: TRBJ2-1; CDR3: CSVVLEDYEQFF; DNA: TGCAGCGTTGTACTAGAGGACTACGAGCAGTTCTTC
D: NA; size: few; V: TRBV9; J: TRBJ1-2; CDR3: CASTPKSGQPYGYTF; DNA: TGTGCCAGCACCCCCAAATCCGGCCAACCCTATGGCTACACCTTC
D: NA; size: few; V: TRBV3-1; J: TRBJ2-5; CDR3: CASSHDLGETQYF; DNA: TGTGCCAGCAGCCACGACTTAGGGGAGACCCAGTACTTC
D: NA; size: few; V: TRBV7-2; J: TRBJ1-2; CDR3: CASSAQPRLTRPNYGYTF; DNA: TGTGCCAGCAGCGCTCAACCCCGATTAACAAGGCCTAACTATGGCTACACCTTC
D: TRBD1; size: NA; V: TRBV3-1; J: TRBJ2-1; CDR3: CASNQQGAGNEQFF; DNA: TGTGCCAGCAACCAACAGGGGGCGGGCAATGAGCAGTTCTTC
D: NA; size: NA; V: TRBV29-1; J: TRBJ2-1; CDR3: CSVTGSDNEQFF; DNA: TGCAGCGTTACAGGGAGCGACAATGAGCAGTTCTTC
D: NA; size: NA; V: TRBV20-1; J: TRBJ1-1; CDR3: CSARTVGDFF; DNA: TGCAGTGCTAGGACAGTGGGGGATTTCTTT
D: NA; size: few; V: TRBV13; J: TRBJ2-3; CDR3: CASSLGTRLSTDTQYF; DNA: TGTGCCAGCAGCTTAGGCACACGCCTCTCCACAGATACGCAGTATTTT
D: NA; size: NA; V: TRBV20-1; J: TRBJ1-1; CDR3: CSARDWGQSGTEAFF; DNA: TGCAGTGCTAGAGATTGGGGGCAATCCGGGACTGAAGCTTTCTTT
D: TRBD2; size: NA; V: TRBV20-1; J: TRBJ2-2; CDR3: CSARFGRAVAGGPHTGELFF; DNA: TGCAGTGCTAGATTCGGAAGGGCGGTAGCGGGAGGGCCCCATACCGGGGAGCTGTTTTTT
D: NA; size: NA; V: TRBV20-1; J: TRBJ2-7; CDR3: CSANGGASSYEQYF; DNA: TGCAGTGCTAATGGGGGGGCGAGCTCCTACGAGCAGTACTTC
D: TRBD2; size: many; V: TRBV25-1; J: TRBJ2-7; CDR3: CASSPGTSGNSEQYF; DNA: TGTGCCAGCAGCCCAGGGACTAGCGGGAACTCCGAGCAGTACTTC
D: TRBD1; size: NA; V: TRBV6-2/TRBV6-3; J: TRBJ1-5; CDR3: CASSDRGLQPQHF; DNA: TGTGCCAGCAGTGACAGGGGACTCCAGCCCCAGCATTTT
D: NA; size: few; V: TRBV12-3/TRBV12-4; J: TRBJ1-6; CDR3: CASRQSSYNSPLHF; DNA: TGTGCCAGCAGACAGAGCTCCTATAATTCACCCCTCCACTTT
D: NA; size: NA; V: TRBV3-1; J: TRBJ1-2; CDR3: CASSQRGSVRSGYTF; DNA: TGTGCCAGCAGCCAACGGGGCAGTGTTAGGTCTGGCTACACCTTC
D: NA; size: NA; V: TRBV7-2; J: TRBJ1-1; CDR3: CASSGGWGTEAFF; DNA: TGCGCCAGCAGCGGGGGCTGGGGCACCGAAGCTTTCTTT
D: TRBD1; size: NA; V: TRBV27; J: TRBJ2-7; CDR3: CASSLSWTGDTFYEQYF; DNA: TGTGCCAGCAGTTTATCCTGGACAGGGGACACTTTTTACGAGCAGTACTTC
D: TRBD2; size: NA; V: TRBV27; J: TRBJ2-1; CDR3: CASTLYSGSLSYNEQFF; DNA: TGTGCCAGCACCCTTTATAGCGGGAGCCTCTCCTACAATGAGCAGTTCTTC
D: TRBD2; size: few; V: TRBV10-3; J: TRBJ2-1; CDR3: CAIRVGTSGIIHNEQFF; DNA: TGTGCCATCAGAGTAGGAACTAGCGGGATCATACACAATGAGCAGTTCTTC
D: NA; size: few; V: TRBV20-1; J: TRBJ1-2; CDR3: CSARGDSLNDYTF; DNA: TGCAGTGCTAGAGGGGATTCCCTTAATGACTACACCTTC
D: NA; size: NA; V: TRBV6-5; J: TRBJ1-5; CDR3: CASSYSRRGSNQPQHF; DNA: TGTGCCAGCAGTTACTCGAGGAGGGGTAGCAATCAGCCCCAGCATTTT
D: NA; size: NA; V: TRBV4-1; J: TRBJ2-7; CDR3: CASSPGGGTYEQYF; DNA: TGCGCCAGCAGCCCCGGAGGGGGGACCTACGAGCAGTACTTC